This TCR beta chain was profiled in a study of T cells in Graves' hyperthyroidism and ophthalmopathy. This clonotype was picked up many times. The antigen is not known. Pregnant or lactating patients were excluded, as were those with uncontrolled infection or other autoimmune disease. Clinical symptoms, serum thyroxine and TRAb, thyroid ultrasound and orbital computed tomography together formed the diagnostic basis. Amplification of TCR beta CDR3 regions was performed using RNA transcripts as template. HTBI primers were the set used in a first-round RT-PCR of the TCR CDR3. In TCRdb, the multiplex PCR reads were re-called with MiXCR into one record per CDR3 protein. The sample has more than 500,000 distinct CDR3 sequences; about 15% are singletons. Study-level findings and limits: For ophthalmopathy, model prediction preceded onset by a median about 6.4 months.

Specimen: blood. The receptor's source is a woman aged 35 to 49 with Graves' ophthalmopathy.

The CDR3 loop reads CASSFDQYEQYF. The CDR3 region has the DNA TGTGCCAGCAGCTTCGACCAGTACGAGCAGTACTTC. This rearrangement joins TRBV7-2 to TRBJ2-7; D remains ambiguous. The germline V gene encodes CDR1 SGHTA and CDR2 FQGNSA. Trimming stripped 3 bases from V and 4 bases from J, with 7 bases between. This CDR3 is 12 amino acids long.